Presented here are 15 T cell receptor beta chains from one specimen sequenced in a study of HIV-infected children after antiretroviral therapy interruption. Unique molecular identifiers were included in an RNA-based 3' RACE TCR library. TCRdb reprocessed the 3' RACE reads with MiXCR, giving one entry per CDR3 protein. The data show fewer than 5,000 distinct CDR3 sequences, more than 4% seen once. Documented treatment: PENTA 11 planned treatment interruption arm or continuous ART arm. The sample here was CD45RO+ CD8+ T cells from PBMCs, pooled from several time points, taken from a donor given antiretroviral therapy, either interrupted or continuous. Noted subset: memory CD8+ CD45RO+ CD45RA- T cells. The receptors originated from a pool of human donors with HIV.

This clonotype is categorized as medium-sized. V usage is TRBV10-3 and J usage is TRBJ2-7; D might be TRBD1 (6 bases). V shed 0 bases and J shed 1 base, with 7 bases lying between them. Looked up from germline, CDR1 is ENHRY and CDR2 is SYGVKD. The CDR3 has 14 residues. The CDR3 spells CAISESDSSYEQYF. The CDR3 DNA reads as TGTGCCATCAGTGAGTCGGACAGTTCCTACGAGCAGTACTTC.

This clonotype was counted many times. The chain employs TRBV30 and TRBJ1-5; D possibly corresponds to TRBD1 (6 bases). This CDR3 has 14 amino acids. Germline CDR1 GTSNPN, CDR2 SVGIG (reference sequence). The V and J ends lost 5 bases and 3 bases respectively, with 14 bases between them. CDR3 sequence (DNA): TGTGCCTGGGGTCGACAGGCTAACAATCAGCCCCAGCATTTT. Its protein is CAWGRQANNQPQHF.

By share, this clonotype counts as large. The chain uses TRBV10-3 and TRBJ2-3, with D perhaps TRBD2 (5 bases). Germline V gives CDR1 ENHRY, CDR2 SYGVKD. The CDR3 contains 14 residues. The V gene lost 10 bases and the J gene lost 1 base, with 15 bases spanning the gap. CDR3 DNA: TGTGCCACAGCCCCTCGGGGAGGCACAGATACGCAGTATTTT. Protein product: CATAPRGGTDTQYF.

This clonotype was detected ten times or more. The V call is TRBV2, the J call TRBJ2-7, with 9 bases lining up with TRBD1. This CDR3 comprises 12 residues. V gave up 5 bases and J gave up 12 bases; unmatched junction bases: 8. The germline V gene encodes CDR1 SNHLY and CDR2 FYNNEI. CDR3 sequence reads: CASSPRDRAAYF. The CDR3 DNA sequence: TGTGCCAGCAGTCCCCGGGACAGGGCCGCGTACTTC.

This chain links TRBV5-1 with TRBJ2-3, with 11 positions matching TRBD2. CDR1 is SGHRS, CDR2 YFSETQ, per germline. This CDR3 comprises 15 residues. Unmatched junction bases numbered 5, after V lost 3 bases and J lost 5 bases. The CDR3 protein is CASSSGLAGVDTQYF. The DNA for the CDR3 is TGCGCCAGCAGCTCTGGACTAGCGGGTGTAGATACGCAGTATTTT.

Ten or more counts support this clonotype. V is TRBV18 and J is TRBJ1-2, with D unclear. From germline, CDR1 is KGHSH and CDR2 LQKENI. The CDR3 sequence is 15 residues long. Trimming removed 3 bases from V and 4 bases from J, with 15 bases in between. The CDR3 nucleotides read TGTGCCAGCTCACCCGGAAATTACCGATCCTATGGCTACACCTTC. Translating gives CASSPGNYRSYGYTF.

This clonotype has ten or more counts. The gene calls are TRBV9 and TRBJ1-5, with no clear D. V was cut by 4 bases and J by 2 bases, with 10 bases left in between. The length of the CDR3 is 14 residues. Germline V gives CDR1 SGDLS, CDR2 YYNGEE. In DNA form, the CDR3 reads TGTGCCAGCAGCTCAGGTGTCGGCAATCAGCCCCAGCATTTT. Amino acid sequence: CASSSGVGNQPQHF.

This clonotype showed up just a few times. The chain couples TRBV7-2 to TRBJ1-2; D is ambiguous. This CDR3 spans 12 amino acids. Germline CDR1 SGHTA, CDR2 FQGNSA. Trimming took 1 base from V and 5 from J, leaving 5 bases between them. The CDR3 bases are TGTGCCAGCAGCTTAGAAGAGTATGGCTACACCTTC. Its translation is CASSLEEYGYTF.

This clonotype was seen repeatedly, ten times or more. The chain uses TRBV6-5 and TRBJ1-1; D gene unclear. V lost 0 bases, J lost 1 base, and 9 bases lay in between. Germline CDR1 is MNHEY and CDR2 is SVGAGI. The CDR3 loop spans 15 amino acids. The CDR3 here is CASSYSGPSNTEAFF. DNA for the CDR3: TGTGCCAGCAGTTACTCCGGGCCTTCGAACACTGAAGCTTTCTTT.

In its sample, this clonotype was seen many times. The V call is TRBV11-2, the J call TRBJ2-3, with 9 nucleotides matching TRBD2. Germline V gene data show CDR1 as SGHAT and CDR2 as FQNNGV. The CDR3 covers 22 residues. J gave up 2 bases and V 2 bases, and 23 bases lay outside the gene matches. CDR3 in DNA: TGTGCCAGCAGCTTATTGCGGTGGCAGGGGCGCCTTAGCGGGGGATTCACAGATACGCAGTATTTT. It yields the protein CASSLLRWQGRLSGGFTDTQYF.

This clonotype is judged medium-sized. V gene TRBV15 combines with J gene TRBJ2-3, with D uncertain. CDR1 is LNHNV and CDR2 is YYDKDF in the germline V gene (reference sequence). The CDR3 loop spans 12 amino acids. Deletions cut 3 bases from V and 1 base from J, with 2 bases between. The CDR3 DNA reads TGTGCCACCAGCAGTGGCACAGATACGCAGTATTTT. Residues: CATSSGTDTQYF.

This clonotype is termed medium-sized. The V and J genes are TRBV20-1 and TRBJ2-7, with 7 bases lining up with TRBD1. V was clipped by 3 bases and J by 6 bases; unmatched bases: 5. CDR3 length equals 12 residues. The germline V gene has CDR1 DFQATT and CDR2 SNEGSKA (reference sequence). CDR3 region: CSASPGQREQYF. The CDR3 DNA sequence: TGCAGTGCTAGCCCGGGACAGCGCGAGCAGTACTTC.

This clonotype was counted ten times or more. V usage is TRBV30 and J usage is TRBJ1-1; D not certain. Germline V gene lookup returns CDR1 GTSNPN and CDR2 SVGIG (reference sequence). The germline V and J ends were trimmed by 0 bases and 7 bases, with 15 bases remaining between them. CDR3 length equals 14 residues. CDR3 in DNA: TGTGCCTGGAGTGTACGGAAAAACATCGTTGAAGCTTTCTTT. Protein: CAWSVRKNIVEAFF.

This clonotype ranks as medium-sized (0.01 to 0.1%). The J gene is TRBJ2-3, the V gene TRBV3-1; D not certain. CDR3 length equals 16 residues. Germline V lookup: CDR1 LGHDT, CDR2 YNNKEL (reference sequence). Between the trimmed V and J ends, which lost 0 bases and 2 bases, there was a span of 12 bases. DNA of the CDR3: TGTGCCAGCAGCCAAGATCTGAATAGCTTCACAGATACGCAGTATTTT. Translated: CASSQDLNSFTDTQYF.

This rearrangement joins TRBV20-1 to TRBJ2-1; 9 nucleotides match TRBD2. The CDR3 is made up of 12 amino acids. Trimming at V came to 4 bases and at J to 9 bases, leaving 4 bases not matched to a gene. Germline V gene data show CDR1 as DFQATT and CDR2 as SNEGSKA (reference sequence). Here the CDR3 reads CSAKRGDSEQFF. CDR3 DNA sequence: TGCAGTGCTAAGCGGGGGGACAGTGAGCAGTTCTTC.